This TCR beta chain was identified during a study of cytomegalovirus exposure and HLA in healthy donors. Broader study findings: Presence/absence analyses assumed roughly uniform sequencing depth across donors, which may not hold.

Trimming removed 7 bases from V and 7 bases from J; junction bases left unmatched: 10. The CDR3 covers 14 residues. Germline-derived CDR1 and CDR2 are SNHLY and FYNNEI. The donors gave bone marrow, and they were healthy. The primer mix had 60 Vbeta and 13 Jbeta primers. Only in-frame clones appear in the TCRdb table, and some are missing; sequencing was by immunoSEQ multiplex PCR. The sample holds about 270,000 clones, just over 70% seen once. As for this clone: Its matching antigen is unknown.

The sequencing sample was made of PBMCs. This receptor was identified in a female donor in good health and CMV-seronegative. The chain is built from TRBV2 and TRBJ2-4; 7 nucleotides match TRBD1. The CDR3 here is CASTRDSALNIQYF. In DNA form, the CDR3 reads TGTGCCAGCACAAGGGACAGCGCCTTGAACATTCAGTACTTC.